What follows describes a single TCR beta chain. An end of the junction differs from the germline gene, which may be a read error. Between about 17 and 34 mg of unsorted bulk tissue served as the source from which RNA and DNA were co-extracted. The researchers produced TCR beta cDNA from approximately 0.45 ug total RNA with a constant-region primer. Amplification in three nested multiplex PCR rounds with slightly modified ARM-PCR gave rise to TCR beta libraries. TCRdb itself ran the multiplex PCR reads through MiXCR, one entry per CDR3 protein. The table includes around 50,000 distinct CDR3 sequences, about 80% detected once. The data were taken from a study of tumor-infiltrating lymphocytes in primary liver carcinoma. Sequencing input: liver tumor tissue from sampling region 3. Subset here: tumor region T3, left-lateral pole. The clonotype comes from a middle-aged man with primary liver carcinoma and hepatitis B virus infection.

This CDR3 reads CSYRPEGLTYGQYF. CDR3 nucleotides: TGTTCCTACAGGCCGGAGGGACTAACCTACGGGCAGTACTTC. The V call is TRBV6-5, the J call TRBJ2-7; 7 bases agree with TRBD2. The germline V gene has CDR1 MNHEY and CDR2 SVGAGI. The CDR3 runs 14 residues.